This T cell receptor (beta chain) was sequenced during a study of shared clonotypes between healthy human individuals. The trim removed 5 bases at V and 2 bases at J, leaving 6 bases unmatched. The CDR3 runs 15 residues. CDR1 is SGHVS, CDR2 FNYEAQ, per germline. As defined, naive CD8 cells were CD45RO-negative and positively selected for CCR7, with terminally differentiated effector memory CD45RA+ cells excluded. Libraries were prepared by immunoSEQ multiplex PCR; TCRdb keeps only in-frame clonotypes and omits some of them. Found here are about 2.2 million clones, about 93% of them singletons; the top ten hold more than 1.5%.

The sequence derives from a man between 18 and 29 years old in good health. Some clones in this sample may be carry-over from other donors' samples. Sequenced sample: naive CD8+ T cells from PBMCs. V gene TRBV7-6 combines with J gene TRBJ1-1, with 9 bases lining up with TRBD1. CDR3: CASSTGQGPNTEAFF. In DNA, the CDR3 is TGTGCCAGCAGCACGGGACAGGGACCAAACACTGAAGCTTTCTTT.